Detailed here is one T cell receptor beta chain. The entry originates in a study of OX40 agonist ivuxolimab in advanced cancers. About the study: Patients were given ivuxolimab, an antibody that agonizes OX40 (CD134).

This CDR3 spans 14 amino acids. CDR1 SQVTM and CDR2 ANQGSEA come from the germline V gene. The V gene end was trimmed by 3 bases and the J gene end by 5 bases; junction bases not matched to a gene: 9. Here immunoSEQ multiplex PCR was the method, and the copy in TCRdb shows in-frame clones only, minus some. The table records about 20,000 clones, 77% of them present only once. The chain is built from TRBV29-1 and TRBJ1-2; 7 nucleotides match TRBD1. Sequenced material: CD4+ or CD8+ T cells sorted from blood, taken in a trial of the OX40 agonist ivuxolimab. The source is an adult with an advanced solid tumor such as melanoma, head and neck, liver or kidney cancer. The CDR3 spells CSVDGTARTYGYTF. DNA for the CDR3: TGCAGCGTTGATGGGACAGCTCGGACTTATGGCTACACCTTC. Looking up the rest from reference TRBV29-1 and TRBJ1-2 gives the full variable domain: SAVISQKPSRDICQRGTSLTIQCQVDSQVTMMFWYRQQPGQSLTLIATANQGSEATYESGFVIDKFPISRPNLTFSTLTVSNMSPEDSSIYLCSVDGTARTYGYTFGSGTRLTVV.